This TCR beta chain was identified during a study of identical twins. Study-level findings and limits: Compared with models, monozygotic twins showed more out-of-frame TCR alpha sharing.

The germline V gene encodes CDR1 DFQATT and CDR2 SNEGSKA (reference sequence). V lost 5 bases and J 5 bases, leaving 19 bases between the germline ends. This CDR3 comprises 15 residues. TCRdb reprocessed the 5' RACE reads via MiXCR and lists one record per CDR3 protein. The profile covers under 300,000 distinct CDR3 sequences, with around an eighth appearing a single time and under 9.5% taken by the ten largest. Notes on this clonotype: Its target is not known.

The chain has TRBV20-1 and TRBJ1-5; tentatively, D is TRBD1 (5 bases). The sequenced sample consisted of memory (CD45RO+) T cells sorted from blood. The source of this sequence is a woman aged 18-29 years in good health. The CDR3 region is CSAAFFWSGDQPQHF. In DNA, the CDR3 is TGCAGTGCTGCTTTTTTTTGGTCGGGGGATCAGCCCCAGCATTTT.